This TCR beta chain derives from a study of T cell responses to AZD1222 COVID-19 vaccine. Regarding the study as a whole: Spike-specific TCR repertoires showed rising breadth and depth after two AZD1222 doses. No day 14 peak samples; only post-peak repertoires were characterized.

This CDR3 is 15 amino acids long. V shed 1 base and J shed 4 bases, with 11 bases lying between them. CDR1 SGHAT and CDR2 FQNNGV come from the germline V gene. TCRdb keeps only in-frame clones here, not all; method: immunoSEQ multiplex PCR. The sample yields roughly 160,000 clones, 90% seen once. In the case of this clone: Its target is not known.

The chain uses TRBV11-2 and TRBJ1-3, with no clear D. This specimen was peripheral blood, taken on day 0 of AZD1222 vaccination. This clonotype originated in an adult in good health. The CDR3 nucleotides read TGTGCCAGCAGCTTAGGAAGGTGGGCCGGAAACACCATATATTTT. Its translation: CASSLGRWAGNTIYF.